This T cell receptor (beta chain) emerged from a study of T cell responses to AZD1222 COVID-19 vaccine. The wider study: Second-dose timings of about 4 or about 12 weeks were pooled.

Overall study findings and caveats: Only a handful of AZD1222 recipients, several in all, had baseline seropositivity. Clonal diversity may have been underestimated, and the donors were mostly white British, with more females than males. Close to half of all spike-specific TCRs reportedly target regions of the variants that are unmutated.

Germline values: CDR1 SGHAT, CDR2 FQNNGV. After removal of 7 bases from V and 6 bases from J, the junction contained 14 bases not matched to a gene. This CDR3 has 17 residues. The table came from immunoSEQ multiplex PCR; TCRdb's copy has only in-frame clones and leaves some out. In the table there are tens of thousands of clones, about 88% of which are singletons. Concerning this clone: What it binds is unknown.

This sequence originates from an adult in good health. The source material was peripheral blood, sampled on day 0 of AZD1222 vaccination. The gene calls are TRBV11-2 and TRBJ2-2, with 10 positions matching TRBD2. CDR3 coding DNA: TGTGCCAGCAACAGCCACAGCGGGGGGGCGTTCCCCGGGGAGCTGTTTTTT. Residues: CASNSHSGGAFPGELFF. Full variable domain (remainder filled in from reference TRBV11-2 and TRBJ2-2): EAGVAQSPRYKIIEKRQSVAFWCNPISGHATLYWYQQILGQGPKLLIQFQNNGVVDDSQLPKDRFSAERLKGVDSTLKIQPAKLEDSAVYLCASNSHSGGAFPGELFFGEGSRLTVL.